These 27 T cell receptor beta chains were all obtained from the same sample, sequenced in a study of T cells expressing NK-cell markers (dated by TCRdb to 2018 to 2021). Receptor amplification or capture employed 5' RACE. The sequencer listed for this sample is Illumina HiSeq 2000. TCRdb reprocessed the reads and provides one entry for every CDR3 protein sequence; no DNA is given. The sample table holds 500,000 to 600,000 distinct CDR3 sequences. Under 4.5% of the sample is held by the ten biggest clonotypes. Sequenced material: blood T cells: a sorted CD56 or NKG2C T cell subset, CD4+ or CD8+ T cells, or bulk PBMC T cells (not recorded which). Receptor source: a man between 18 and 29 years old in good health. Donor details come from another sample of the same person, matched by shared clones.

This CDR3 is CASSYSKTSGSYEQYF. V and J are TRBV6-5 and TRBJ2-7; TCRdb's assignment of TRBD2 cannot be checked, as there is no DNA. Germline V gene lookup returns CDR1 MNHEY and CDR2 SVGAGI. The CDR3 consists of 16 residues.

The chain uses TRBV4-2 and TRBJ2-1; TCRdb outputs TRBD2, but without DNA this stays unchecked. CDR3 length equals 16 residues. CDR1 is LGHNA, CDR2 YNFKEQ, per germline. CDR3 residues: CAPTCPGTRDDNEQFF.

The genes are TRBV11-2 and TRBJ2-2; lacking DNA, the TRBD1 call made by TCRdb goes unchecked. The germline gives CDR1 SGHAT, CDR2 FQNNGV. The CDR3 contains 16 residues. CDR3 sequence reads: CASSPRQGLRTGELFF.

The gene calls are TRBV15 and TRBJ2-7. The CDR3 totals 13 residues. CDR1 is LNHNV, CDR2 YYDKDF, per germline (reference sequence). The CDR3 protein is CATSRESGYEQYF.

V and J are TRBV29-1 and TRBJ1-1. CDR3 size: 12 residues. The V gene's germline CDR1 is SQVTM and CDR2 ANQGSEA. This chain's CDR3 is CSVVSEWTEAFF.

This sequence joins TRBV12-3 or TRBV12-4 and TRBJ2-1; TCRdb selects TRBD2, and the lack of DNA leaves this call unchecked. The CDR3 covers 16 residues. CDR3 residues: CASSPPGLAVNNEQFF.

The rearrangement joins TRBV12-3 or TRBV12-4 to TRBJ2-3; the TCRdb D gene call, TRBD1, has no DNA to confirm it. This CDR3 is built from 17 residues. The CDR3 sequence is CASSNRPRDRDPDTQYF.

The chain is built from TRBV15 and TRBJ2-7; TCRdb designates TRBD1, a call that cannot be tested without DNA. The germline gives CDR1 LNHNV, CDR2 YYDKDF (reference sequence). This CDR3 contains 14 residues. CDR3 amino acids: CATSRGDSSYEQYF.

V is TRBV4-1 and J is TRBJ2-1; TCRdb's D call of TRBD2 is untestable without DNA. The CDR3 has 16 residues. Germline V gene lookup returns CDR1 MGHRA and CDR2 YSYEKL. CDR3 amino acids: CASGTRLAGGANEQFF.

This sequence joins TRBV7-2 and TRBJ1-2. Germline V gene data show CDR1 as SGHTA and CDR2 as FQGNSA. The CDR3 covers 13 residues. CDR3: CASSPRTGNGYTF.

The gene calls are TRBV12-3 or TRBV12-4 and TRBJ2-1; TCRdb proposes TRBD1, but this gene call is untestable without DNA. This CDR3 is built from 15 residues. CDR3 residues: CASSDRVGAYNEQFF.

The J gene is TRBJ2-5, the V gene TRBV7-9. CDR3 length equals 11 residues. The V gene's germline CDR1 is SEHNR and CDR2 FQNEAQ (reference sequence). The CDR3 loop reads CASPLGETQYF.

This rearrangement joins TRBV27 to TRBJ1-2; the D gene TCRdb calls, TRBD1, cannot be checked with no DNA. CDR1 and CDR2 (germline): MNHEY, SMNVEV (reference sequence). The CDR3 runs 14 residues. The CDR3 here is CASANRDRGLGYTF.

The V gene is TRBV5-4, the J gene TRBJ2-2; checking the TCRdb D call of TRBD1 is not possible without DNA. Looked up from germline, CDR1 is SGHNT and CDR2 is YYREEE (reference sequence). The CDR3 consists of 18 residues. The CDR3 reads CASSLGPGAVQGTGELFF.

CDR3 region: CASSPLGEHGPYF. V usage is TRBV5-1 and J usage is TRBJ2-3; TCRdb's D call of TRBD1 is untestable without DNA. There are 13 residues in the CDR3. The germline gives CDR1 SGHRS, CDR2 YFSETQ.

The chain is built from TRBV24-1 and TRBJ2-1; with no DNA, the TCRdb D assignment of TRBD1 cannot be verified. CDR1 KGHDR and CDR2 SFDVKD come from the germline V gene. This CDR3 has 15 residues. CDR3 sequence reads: CATSDPGQNLGEQFF.

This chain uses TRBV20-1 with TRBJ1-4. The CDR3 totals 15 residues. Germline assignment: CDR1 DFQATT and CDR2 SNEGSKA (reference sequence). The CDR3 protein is CSASPISGLNEKLFF.

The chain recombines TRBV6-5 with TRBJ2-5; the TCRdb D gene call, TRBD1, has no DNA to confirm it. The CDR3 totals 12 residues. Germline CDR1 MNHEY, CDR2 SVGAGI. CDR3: CASTGLRETQYF.

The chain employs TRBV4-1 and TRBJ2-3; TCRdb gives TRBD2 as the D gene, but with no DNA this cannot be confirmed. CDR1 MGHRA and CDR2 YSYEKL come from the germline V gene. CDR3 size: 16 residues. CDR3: CASSQEPAGATDTQYF.

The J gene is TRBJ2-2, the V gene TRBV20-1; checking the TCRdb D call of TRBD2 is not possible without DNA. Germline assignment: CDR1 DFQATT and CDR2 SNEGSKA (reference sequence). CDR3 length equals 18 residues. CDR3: CSARGTVTSGSRGGELFF.

The CDR3 sequence: CASSLFYSSFNEKLFF. This chain uses TRBV12-3 or TRBV12-4 with TRBJ1-4. The CDR3 contains 16 residues.

The CDR3: CASKDRDYEQYF. The rearrangement links TRBV19 to TRBJ2-7; the TRBD1 assignment by TCRdb is unverifiable without DNA. This CDR3 spans 12 amino acids. The germline V gene has CDR1 LNHDA and CDR2 SQIVND (reference sequence).

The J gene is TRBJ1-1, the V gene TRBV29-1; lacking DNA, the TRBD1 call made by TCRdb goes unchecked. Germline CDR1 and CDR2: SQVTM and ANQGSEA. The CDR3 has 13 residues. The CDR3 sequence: CSGQGQHNTEAFF.

CDR3 region: CASSTLQGSSSPLHF. V is TRBV27 and J is TRBJ1-6; TCRdb lists TRBD1, though no DNA is available to test this call. Germline V gene sequence: CDR1 MNHEY, CDR2 SMNVEV (reference sequence). The CDR3 extends over 15 amino acids.

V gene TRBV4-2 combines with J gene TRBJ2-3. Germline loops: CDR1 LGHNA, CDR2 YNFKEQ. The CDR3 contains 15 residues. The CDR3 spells CASSQEGASTDTQYF.

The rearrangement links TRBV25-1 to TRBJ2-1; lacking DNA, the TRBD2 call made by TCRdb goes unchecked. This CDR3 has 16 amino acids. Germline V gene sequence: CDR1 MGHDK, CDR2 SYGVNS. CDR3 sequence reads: CASSLTSGRPYNEQFF. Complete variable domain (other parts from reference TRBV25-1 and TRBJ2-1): EADIYQTPRYLVIGTGKKITLECSQTMGHDKMYWYQQDPGMELHLIHYSYGVNSTEKGDLSSESTVSRIRTEHFPLTLESARPSHTSQYLCASSLTSGRPYNEQFFGPGTRLTVL.

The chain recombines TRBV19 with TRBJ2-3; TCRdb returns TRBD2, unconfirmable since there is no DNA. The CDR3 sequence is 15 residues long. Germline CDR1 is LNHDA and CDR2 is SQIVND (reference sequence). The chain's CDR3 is CASQLAGVFGDTQYF.